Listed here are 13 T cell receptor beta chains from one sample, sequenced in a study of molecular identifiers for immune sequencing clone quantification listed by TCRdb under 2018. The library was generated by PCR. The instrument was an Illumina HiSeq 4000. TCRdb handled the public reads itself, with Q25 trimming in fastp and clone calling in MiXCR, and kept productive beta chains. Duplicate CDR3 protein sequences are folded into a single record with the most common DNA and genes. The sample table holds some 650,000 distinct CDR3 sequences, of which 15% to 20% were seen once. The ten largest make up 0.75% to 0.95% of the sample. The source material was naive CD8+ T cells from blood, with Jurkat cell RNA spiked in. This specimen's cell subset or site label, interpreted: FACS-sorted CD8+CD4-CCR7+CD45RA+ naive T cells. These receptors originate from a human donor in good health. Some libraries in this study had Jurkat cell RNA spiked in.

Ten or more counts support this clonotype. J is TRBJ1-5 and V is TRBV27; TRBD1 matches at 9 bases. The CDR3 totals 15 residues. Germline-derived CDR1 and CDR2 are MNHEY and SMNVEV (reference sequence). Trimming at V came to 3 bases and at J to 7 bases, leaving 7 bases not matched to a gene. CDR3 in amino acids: CASSFGGQGGQPQHF. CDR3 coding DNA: TGTGCCAGCAGTTTTGGGGGACAGGGAGGACAGCCCCAGCATTTT.

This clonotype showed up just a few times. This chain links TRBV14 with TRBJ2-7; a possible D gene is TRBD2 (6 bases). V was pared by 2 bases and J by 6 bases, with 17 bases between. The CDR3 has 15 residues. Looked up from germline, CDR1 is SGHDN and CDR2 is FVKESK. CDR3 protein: CASSQLTSPRREQYF. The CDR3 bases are TGTGCCAGCAGCCAACTAACTAGCCCCAGGCGCGAGCAGTACTTC.

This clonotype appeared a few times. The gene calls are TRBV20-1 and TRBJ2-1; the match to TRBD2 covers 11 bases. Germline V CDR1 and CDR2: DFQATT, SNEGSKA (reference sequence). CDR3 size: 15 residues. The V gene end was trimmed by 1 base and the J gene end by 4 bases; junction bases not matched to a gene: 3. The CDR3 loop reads CSARGLAGGYNEQFF. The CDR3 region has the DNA TGCAGTGCTAGAGGCTTAGCGGGGGGGTACAATGAGCAGTTCTTC.

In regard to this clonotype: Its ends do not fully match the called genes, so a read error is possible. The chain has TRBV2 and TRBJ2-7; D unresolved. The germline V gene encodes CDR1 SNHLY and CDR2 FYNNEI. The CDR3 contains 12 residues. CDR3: CASSEAWFEQCF. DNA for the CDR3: TGTGCCAGCAGTGAAGCTTGGTTCGAGCAGTGCTTC.

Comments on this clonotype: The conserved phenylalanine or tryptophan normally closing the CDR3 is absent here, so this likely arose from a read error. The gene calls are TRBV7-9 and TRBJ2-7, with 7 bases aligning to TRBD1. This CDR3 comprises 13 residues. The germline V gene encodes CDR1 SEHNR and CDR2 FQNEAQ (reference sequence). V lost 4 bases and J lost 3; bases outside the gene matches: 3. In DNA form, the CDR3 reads TGTGCCAGCAGCTGGGACAGTGACTACGAGCAGTACCTC. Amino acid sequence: CASSWDSDYEQYL.

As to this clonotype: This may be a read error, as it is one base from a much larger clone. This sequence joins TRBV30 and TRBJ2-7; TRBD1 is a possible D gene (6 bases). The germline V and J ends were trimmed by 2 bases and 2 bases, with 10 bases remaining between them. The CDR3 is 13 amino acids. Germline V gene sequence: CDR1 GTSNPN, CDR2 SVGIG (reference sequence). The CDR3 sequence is CAWSRGNPYEQYF. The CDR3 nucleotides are TGTGCCTGGAGTAGGGGGAATCCCTACGAGCAGTACTTC.

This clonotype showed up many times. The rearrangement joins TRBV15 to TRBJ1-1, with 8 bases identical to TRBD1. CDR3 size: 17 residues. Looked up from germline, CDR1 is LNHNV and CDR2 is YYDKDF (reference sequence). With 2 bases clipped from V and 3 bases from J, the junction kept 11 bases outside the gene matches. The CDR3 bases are TGTGCCACCAGCAGATTAGGGGCACAGGGGGATTACACTGAAGCTTTCTTT. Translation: CATSRLGAQGDYTEAFF.

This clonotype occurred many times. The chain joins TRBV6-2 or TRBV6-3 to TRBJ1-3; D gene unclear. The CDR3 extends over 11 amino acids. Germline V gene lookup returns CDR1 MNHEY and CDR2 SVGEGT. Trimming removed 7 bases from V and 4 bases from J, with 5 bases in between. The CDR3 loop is CASTAGNTIYF. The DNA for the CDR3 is TGTGCCAGCACCGCGGGAAACACCATATATTTT.

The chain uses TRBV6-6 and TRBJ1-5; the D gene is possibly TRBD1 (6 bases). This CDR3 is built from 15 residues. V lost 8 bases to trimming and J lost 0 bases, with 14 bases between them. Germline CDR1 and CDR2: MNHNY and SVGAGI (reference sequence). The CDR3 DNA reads TGTGCCAGCCGGAACAGGGCGGATAGCAATCAGCCCCAGCATTTT. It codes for CASRNRADSNQPQHF.

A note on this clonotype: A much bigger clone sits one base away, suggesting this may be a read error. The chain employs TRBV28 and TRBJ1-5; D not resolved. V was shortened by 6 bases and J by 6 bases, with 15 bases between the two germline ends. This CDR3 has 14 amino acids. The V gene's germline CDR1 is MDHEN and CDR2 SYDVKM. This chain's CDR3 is CASRTQNNSQPQHF. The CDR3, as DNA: TGTGCCAGCAGAACCCAGAACAACAGTCAGCCCCAGCATTTT.

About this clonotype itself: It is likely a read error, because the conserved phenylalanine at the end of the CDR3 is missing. In DNA, the CDR3 is TGTGCCAGCAGCTTCGTCCTCCGGGGAGAGACCCAGTACTCC. Its translation: CASSFVLRGETQYS. This chain connects TRBV7-6 to TRBJ2-5, with a possible D match to TRBD2 (5 bases). The V gene lost 3 bases and the J gene lost 4 bases, with 12 bases spanning the gap. CDR1 SGHVS and CDR2 FNYEAQ come from the germline V gene. This CDR3 is 14 amino acids long.

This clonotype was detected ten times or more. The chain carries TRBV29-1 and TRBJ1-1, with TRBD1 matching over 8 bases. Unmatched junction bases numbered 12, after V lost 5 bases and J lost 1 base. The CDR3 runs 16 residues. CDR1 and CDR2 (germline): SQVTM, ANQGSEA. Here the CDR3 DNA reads TGCAGCGTTAAAAAGACAGGGGTTCAACAGAACACTGAAGCTTTCTTT. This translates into CSVKKTGVQQNTEAFF.

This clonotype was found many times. DNA of the CDR3: TGTGCCAGCTATAGCGGGGATACGCAGTATTTT. Residues: CASYSGDTQYF. V gene TRBV28 combines with J gene TRBJ2-3; 7 nucleotides match TRBD2. The CDR3 length is 11 residues. Germline values: CDR1 MDHEN, CDR2 SYDVKM. V lost 8 bases, J lost 6 bases, and 2 bases stayed unmatched.